Here is one T cell receptor (beta chain) with its context. Its target is unknown. Trimming cost V 1 base and J 2 bases, with 16 bases left between them. Germline CDR1 and CDR2: SGHTA and FQGNSA. This CDR3 spans 17 amino acids. As for the donors, each was a healthy bone marrow donor. Vbeta (60) and Jbeta (13) primers were used in the PCR. Sequencing was performed with immunoSEQ multiplex PCR; in TCRdb, only in-frame clones are kept and a portion is missing. The sample consists of approximately 100,000 clones, 75% to 85% of them appearing once. This entry comes from a study of cytomegalovirus exposure and HLA in healthy donors. Points from the study as a whole: Among the CMV-associated chains, three were confirmed in vitro as specific for CMV antigens. As a later analysis showed, several of the most significant clusters appeared to be linked to common viral pathogens. It was approximately 150 TCR beta chains that were listed as cytomegalovirus-associated.

This TCR came from a woman aged 40 to 50 in good health and CMV-seronegative. The chain joins TRBV7-2 to TRBJ2-3, with no clear D. Sample: PBMCs. CDR3 sequence reads: CASSLEVFAEYTDTQYF. CDR3 sequence (DNA): TGTGCCAGCAGCTTAGAAGTCTTCGCGGAATACACAGATACGCAGTATTTT. Full variable domain (rest looked up from reference TRBV7-2 and TRBJ2-3): GAGVSQSPSNKVTEKGKDVELRCDPISGHTALYWYRQSLGQGLEFLIYFQGNSAPDKSGLPSDRFSAERTGGSVSTLTIQRTQQEDSAVYLCASSLEVFAEYTDTQYFGPGTRLTVL.